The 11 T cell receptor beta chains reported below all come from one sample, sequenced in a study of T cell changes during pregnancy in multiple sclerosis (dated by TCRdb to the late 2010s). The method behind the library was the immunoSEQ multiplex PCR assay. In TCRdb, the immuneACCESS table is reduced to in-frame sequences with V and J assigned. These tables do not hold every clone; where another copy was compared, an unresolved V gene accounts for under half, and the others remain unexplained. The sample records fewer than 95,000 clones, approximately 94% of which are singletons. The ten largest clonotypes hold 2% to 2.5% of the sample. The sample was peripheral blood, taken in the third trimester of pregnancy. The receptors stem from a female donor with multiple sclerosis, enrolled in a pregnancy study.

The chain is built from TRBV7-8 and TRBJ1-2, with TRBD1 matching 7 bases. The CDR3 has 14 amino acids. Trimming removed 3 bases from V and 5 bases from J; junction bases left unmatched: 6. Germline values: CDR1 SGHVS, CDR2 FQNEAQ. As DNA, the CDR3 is TGTGCCAGCAGCTTTACGGACAGGCCGTATGGCTACACCTTC. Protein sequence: CASSFTDRPYGYTF.

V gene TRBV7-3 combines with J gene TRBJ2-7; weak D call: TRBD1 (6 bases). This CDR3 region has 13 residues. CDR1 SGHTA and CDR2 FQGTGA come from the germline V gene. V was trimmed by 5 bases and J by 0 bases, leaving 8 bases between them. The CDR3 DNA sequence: TGTGCCAGCAGCCGGGACAACTCCTACGAGCAGTACTTC. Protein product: CASSRDNSYEQYF.

CDR3 nucleotides: TGTGCCAGCAGGGACAGTACCTCCTACGAGCAGTACTTC. Translation: CASRDSTSYEQYF. The chain joins TRBV5-4 to TRBJ2-7; D possibly corresponds to TRBD1 (6 bases). Germline lookup yields CDR1 SGHNT and CDR2 YYREEE (reference sequence). CDR3 length equals 13 residues. V lost 5 bases to trimming and J lost 0 bases, with 9 bases between them.

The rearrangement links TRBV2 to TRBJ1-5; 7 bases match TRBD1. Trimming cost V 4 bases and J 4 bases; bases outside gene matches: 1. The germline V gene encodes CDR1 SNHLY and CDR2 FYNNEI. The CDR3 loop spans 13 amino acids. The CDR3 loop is CASSVQGNQPQHF. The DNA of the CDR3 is TGTGCCAGCAGTGTACAGGGGAATCAGCCCCAGCATTTT.

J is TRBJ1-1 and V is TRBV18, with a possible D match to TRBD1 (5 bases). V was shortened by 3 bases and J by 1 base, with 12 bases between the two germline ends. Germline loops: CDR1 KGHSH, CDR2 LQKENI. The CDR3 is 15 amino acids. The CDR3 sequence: CASSPGRVGNTEAFF. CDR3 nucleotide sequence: TGTGCCAGCTCACCGGGCAGGGTAGGGAACACTGAAGCTTTCTTT.

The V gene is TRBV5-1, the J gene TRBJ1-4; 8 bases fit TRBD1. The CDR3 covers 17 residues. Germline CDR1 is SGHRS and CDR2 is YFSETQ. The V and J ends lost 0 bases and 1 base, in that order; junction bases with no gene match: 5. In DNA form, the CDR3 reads TGCGCCAGCAGCTTGGAAGCGACAGGGGAAACTAATGAAAAACTGTTTTTT. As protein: CASSLEATGETNEKLFF.

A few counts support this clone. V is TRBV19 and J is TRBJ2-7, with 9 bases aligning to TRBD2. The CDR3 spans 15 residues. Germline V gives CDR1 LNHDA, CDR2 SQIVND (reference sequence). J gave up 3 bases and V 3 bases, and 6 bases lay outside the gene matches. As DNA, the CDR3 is TGTGCCAGTAGTATGTTAGCGGGAGCCGTCTACGAGCAGTACTTC. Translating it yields CASSMLAGAVYEQYF.

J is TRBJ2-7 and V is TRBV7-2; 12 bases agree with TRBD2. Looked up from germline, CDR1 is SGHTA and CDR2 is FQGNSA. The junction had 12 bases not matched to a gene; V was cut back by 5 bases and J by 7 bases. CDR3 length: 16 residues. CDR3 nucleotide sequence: TGTGCCAGCAGCCCTTCCCCTAGCGGGAGGGCTCGGGAGCAGTACTTC. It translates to CASSPSPSGRAREQYF.

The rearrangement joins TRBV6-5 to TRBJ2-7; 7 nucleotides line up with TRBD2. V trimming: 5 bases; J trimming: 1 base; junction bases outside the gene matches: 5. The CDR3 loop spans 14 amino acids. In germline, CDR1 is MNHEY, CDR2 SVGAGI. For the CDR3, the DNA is TGTGCCAGCAGTGTACTAGCGCCATCCTACGAGCAGTACTTC. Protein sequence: CASSVLAPSYEQYF.

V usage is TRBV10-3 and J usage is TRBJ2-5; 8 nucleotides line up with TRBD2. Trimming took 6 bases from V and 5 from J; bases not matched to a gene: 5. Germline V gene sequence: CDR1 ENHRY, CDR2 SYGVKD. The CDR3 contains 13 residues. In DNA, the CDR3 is TGTGCCATCAGGCGGGGGGCTCGGGAGACCCAGTACTTC. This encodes CAIRRGARETQYF.

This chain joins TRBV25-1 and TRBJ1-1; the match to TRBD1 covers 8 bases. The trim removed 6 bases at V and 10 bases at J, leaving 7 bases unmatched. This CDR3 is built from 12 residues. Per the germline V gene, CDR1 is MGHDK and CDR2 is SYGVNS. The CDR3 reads CASSRGQGAAFF. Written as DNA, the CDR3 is TGTGCCAGCAGCCGAGGACAGGGAGCAGCTTTCTTT.